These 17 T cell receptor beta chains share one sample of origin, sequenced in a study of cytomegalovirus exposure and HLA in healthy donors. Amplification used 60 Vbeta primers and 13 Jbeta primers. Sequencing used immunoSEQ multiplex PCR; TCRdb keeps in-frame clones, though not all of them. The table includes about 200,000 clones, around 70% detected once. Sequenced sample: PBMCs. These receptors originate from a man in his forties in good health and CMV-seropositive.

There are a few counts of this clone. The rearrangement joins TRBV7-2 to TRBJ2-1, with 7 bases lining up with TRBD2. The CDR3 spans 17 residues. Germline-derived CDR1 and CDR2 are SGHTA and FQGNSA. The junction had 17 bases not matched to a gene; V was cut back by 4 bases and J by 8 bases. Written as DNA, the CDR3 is TGTGCCAGCAGCTCAGGTCCAAGCGGGGAGGCCTCATATGAGCAGTTCTTC. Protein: CASSSGPSGEASYEQFF.

Here the CDR3 reads CASSGTDRLYYEQYF. CDR3 sequence (DNA): TGTGCCAGCAGTGGGACAGACAGGTTATACTACGAGCAGTACTTC. The V and J genes are TRBV6-1 and TRBJ2-7; possible D gene TRBD1, 6 bases. Trimming stripped 4 bases from V and 3 bases from J, with 16 bases between. This CDR3 spans 15 amino acids. In germline, CDR1 is MNHNS, CDR2 SASEGT.

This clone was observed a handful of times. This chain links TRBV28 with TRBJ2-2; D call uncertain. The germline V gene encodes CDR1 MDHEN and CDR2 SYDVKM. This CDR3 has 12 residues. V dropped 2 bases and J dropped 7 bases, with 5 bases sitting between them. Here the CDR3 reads CASSLQYGELFF. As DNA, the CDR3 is TGTGCCAGCAGTTTACAGTACGGGGAGCTGTTTTTT.

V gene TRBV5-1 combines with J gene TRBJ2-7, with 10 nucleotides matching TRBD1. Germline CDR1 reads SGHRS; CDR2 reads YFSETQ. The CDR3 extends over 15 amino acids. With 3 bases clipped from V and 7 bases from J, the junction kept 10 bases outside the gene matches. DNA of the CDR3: TGCGCCAGCAGCTCTGGACAGGGGGTAATTACTGAGCAGTACTTC. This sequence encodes CASSSGQGVITEQYF.

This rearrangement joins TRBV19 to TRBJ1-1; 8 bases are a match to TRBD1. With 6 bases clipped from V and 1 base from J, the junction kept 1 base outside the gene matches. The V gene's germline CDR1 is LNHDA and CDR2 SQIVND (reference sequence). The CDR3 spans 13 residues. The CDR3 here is CASSDRGNTEAFF. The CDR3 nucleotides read TGTGCCAGTAGCGACAGGGGGAACACTGAAGCTTTCTTT.

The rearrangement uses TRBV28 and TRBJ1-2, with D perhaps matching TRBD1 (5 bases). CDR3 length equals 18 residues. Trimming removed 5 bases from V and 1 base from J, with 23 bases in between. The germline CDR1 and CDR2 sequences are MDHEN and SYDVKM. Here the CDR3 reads CASSAPGLISTVNYGYTF. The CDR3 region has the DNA TGTGCCAGCAGTGCCCCCGGCCTTATATCGACAGTTAACTATGGCTACACCTTC.

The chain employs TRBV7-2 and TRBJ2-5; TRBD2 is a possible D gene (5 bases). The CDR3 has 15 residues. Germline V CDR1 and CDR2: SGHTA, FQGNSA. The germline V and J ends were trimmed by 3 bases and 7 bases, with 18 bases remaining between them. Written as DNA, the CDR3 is TGTGCCAGCAGCTTGGGCCTAGCAATCACGGGGACCCAGTACTTC. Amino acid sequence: CASSLGLAITGTQYF.

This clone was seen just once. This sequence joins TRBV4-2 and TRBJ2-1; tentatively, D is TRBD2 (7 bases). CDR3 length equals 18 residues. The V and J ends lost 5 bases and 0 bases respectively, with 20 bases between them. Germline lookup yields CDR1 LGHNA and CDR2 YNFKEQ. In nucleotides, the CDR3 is TGTGCCAGCAGCATTAAGGGGGGGAGCCTAAGCTCCTACAATGAGCAGTTCTTC. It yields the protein CASSIKGGSLSSYNEQFF.

CDR3 in amino acids: CASSQGQVNTGELFF. CDR3 in DNA: TGTGCCAGCAGCCAAGGGCAGGTGAACACCGGGGAGCTGTTTTTT. The V gene is TRBV14, the J gene TRBJ2-2; D ambiguous. There are 15 residues in the CDR3. The ends were cut back, 1 base at V and 1 base at J, with 7 bases in the middle. CDR1 is SGHDN and CDR2 is FVKESK in the germline V gene.

The CDR3 reads CASSSELGGTQYF. The CDR3, as DNA: TGTGCCAGCAGCTCCGAACTCGGTGGTACCCAGTACTTC. This chain uses TRBV7-7 with TRBJ2-5, with D unclear. V was pared by 4 bases and J by 8 bases, with 14 bases between. The CDR3 is made up of 13 amino acids. Germline V gives CDR1 SSHAT, CDR2 FNYEAQ (reference sequence).

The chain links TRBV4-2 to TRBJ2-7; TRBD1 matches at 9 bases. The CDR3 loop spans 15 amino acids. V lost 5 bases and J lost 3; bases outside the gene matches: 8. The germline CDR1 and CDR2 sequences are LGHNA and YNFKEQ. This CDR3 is CASSNRDREVYEQYF. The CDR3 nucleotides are TGTGCCAGCAGCAACCGGGACAGGGAGGTCTACGAGCAGTACTTC.

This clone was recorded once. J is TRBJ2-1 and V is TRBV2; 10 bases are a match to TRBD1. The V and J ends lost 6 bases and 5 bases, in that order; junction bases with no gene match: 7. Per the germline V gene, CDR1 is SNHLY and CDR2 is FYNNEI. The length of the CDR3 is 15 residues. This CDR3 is CASSRPGTGDNEQFF. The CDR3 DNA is TGTGCCAGCAGCCGGCCGGGGACAGGGGACAATGAGCAGTTCTTC.

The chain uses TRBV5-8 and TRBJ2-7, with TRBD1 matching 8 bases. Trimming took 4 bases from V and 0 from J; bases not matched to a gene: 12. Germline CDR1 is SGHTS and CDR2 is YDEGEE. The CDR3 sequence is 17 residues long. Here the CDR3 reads CASSPRQTGALSYEQYF. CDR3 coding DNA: TGTGCCAGCAGCCCTCGACAGACAGGGGCCCTCTCCTACGAGCAGTACTTC.

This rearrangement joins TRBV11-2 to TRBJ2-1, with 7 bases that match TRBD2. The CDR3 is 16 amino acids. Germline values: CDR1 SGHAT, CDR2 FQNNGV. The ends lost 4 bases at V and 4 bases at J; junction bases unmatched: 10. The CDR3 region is CASSSPRGGPYNEQFF. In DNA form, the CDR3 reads TGTGCCAGCAGCTCGCCCCGCGGGGGACCTTACAATGAGCAGTTCTTC.

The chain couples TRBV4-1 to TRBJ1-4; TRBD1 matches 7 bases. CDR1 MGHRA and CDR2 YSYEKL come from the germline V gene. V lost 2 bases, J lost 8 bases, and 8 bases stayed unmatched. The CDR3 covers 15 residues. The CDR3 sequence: CASSQPDRVHEKLFF. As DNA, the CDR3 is TGCGCCAGCAGCCAACCCGACAGGGTCCACGAAAAACTGTTTTTT.

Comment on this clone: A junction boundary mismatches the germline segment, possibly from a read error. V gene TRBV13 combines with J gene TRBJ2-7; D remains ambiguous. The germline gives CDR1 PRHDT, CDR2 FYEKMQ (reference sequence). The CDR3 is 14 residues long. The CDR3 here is CASSLGGQSYERYF. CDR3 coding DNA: TGTGCCAGCAGCTTAGGCGGTCAGTCCTACGAGCGGTACTTC. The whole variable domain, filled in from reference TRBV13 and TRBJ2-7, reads AAGVIQSPRHLIKEKRETATLKCYPIPRHDTVYWYQQGPGQDPQFLISFYEKMQSDKGSIPDRFSAQQFSDYHSELNMSSLELGDSALYFCASSLGGQSYERYFGPGTRLTVT.

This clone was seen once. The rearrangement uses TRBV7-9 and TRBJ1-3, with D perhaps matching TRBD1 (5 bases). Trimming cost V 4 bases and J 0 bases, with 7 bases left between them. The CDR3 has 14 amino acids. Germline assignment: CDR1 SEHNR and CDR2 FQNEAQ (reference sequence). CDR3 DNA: TGTGCCAGCAGCTCCGGGGGCTCTGGAAACACCATATATTTT. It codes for CASSSGGSGNTIYF.